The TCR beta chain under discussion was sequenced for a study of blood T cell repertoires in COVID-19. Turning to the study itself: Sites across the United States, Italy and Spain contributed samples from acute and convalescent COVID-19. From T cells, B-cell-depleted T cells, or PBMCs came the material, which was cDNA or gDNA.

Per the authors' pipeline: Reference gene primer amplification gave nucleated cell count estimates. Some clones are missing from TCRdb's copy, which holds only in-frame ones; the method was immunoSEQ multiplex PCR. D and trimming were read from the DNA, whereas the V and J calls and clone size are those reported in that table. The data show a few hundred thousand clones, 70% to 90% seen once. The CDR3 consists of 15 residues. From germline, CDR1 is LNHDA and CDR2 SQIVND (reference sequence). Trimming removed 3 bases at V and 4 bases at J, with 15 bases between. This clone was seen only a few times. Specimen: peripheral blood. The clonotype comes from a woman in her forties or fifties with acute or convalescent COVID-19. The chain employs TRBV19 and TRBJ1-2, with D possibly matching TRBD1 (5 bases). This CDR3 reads CASSIPLQVIYGYTF. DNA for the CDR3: TGTGCCAGTAGTATCCCCCTACAGGTGATCTATGGCTACACCTTC.